The 30 T cell receptor beta chains below come from one sample, sequenced in a study of T-cell reconstitution after alpha-beta-depleted transplantation in children. Library preparation (for TCRbeta) was performed with unique molecular identifiers. TCRdb called the PCR reads again in MiXCR, with one record for every CDR3 protein. The data show more than 200,000 distinct CDR3 sequences, roughly 8.1% seen once. Sequences were derived from PBMCs, mostly from graft donor cells, sampled 360 days after TCRalphabeta/CD19-depleted stem cell transplant. These receptors originate from a male patient between 2 and 9 years old who had a stem cell transplant for acute myeloid leukemia, so the T cells may come from the graft donor.

This clonotype was found many times. The V gene is TRBV5-1, the J gene TRBJ1-3; D not resolved. Germline V gene lookup returns CDR1 SGHRS and CDR2 YFSETQ. This CDR3 spans 15 amino acids. Trimming took 0 bases from V and 4 from J, leaving 11 bases between them. CDR3 protein: CASSLEAVSGNTIYF. The CDR3 bases are TGCGCCAGCAGCTTGGAGGCAGTTTCGGGAAACACCATATATTTT.

This clonotype was observed at least ten times. The V gene is TRBV20-1, the J gene TRBJ2-3; a weak D match, TRBD2 (5 bases). Germline CDR1 DFQATT, CDR2 SNEGSKA (reference sequence). The CDR3 sequence is 15 residues long. The V and J ends lost 0 bases and 3 bases respectively, with 13 bases between them. CDR3 sequence (DNA): TGCAGTGCTAGAGAGCTAGCCCCCCATACAGATACGCAGTATTTT. Amino acids: CSARELAPHTDTQYF.

This chain uses TRBV20-1 with TRBJ2-5, with 10 bases that match TRBD2. The germline gives CDR1 DFQATT, CDR2 SNEGSKA (reference sequence). V was clipped by 0 bases and J by 1 base; unmatched bases: 14. CDR3 length: 19 amino acids. The CDR3 sequence: CSARDPGAGGPRIQETQYF. The CDR3 nucleotides are TGCAGTGCTAGAGATCCAGGAGCGGGAGGGCCCCGTATCCAAGAGACCCAGTACTTC.

The sample holds a few counts of this clonotype. The chain recombines TRBV9 with TRBJ2-7; 10 nucleotides line up with TRBD2. Trimming took 0 bases from V and 4 from J; bases not matched to a gene: 4. Per germline, CDR1 SGDLS and CDR2 YYNGEE. CDR3 length: 15 residues. CDR3 residues: CASSVGPSGSYEQYF. The CDR3 region has the DNA TGTGCCAGCAGCGTAGGCCCTAGCGGGAGTTACGAGCAGTACTTC.

This clonotype showed up many times. This sequence joins TRBV5-1 and TRBJ2-2, with D uncertain. Germline lookup yields CDR1 SGHRS and CDR2 YFSETQ. The V end was cut by 0 bases, the J end by 0 bases, with 6 bases between. The CDR3 is 15 amino acids. The CDR3 sequence is CASSLGVANTGELFF. CDR3 coding DNA: TGCGCCAGCAGCTTGGGTGTAGCGAACACCGGGGAGCTGTTTTTT.

This clonotype was found once. The J gene is TRBJ2-5, the V gene TRBV7-2; no clear D. V shed 2 bases and J shed 2 bases, with 9 bases lying between them. CDR1 is SGHTA and CDR2 is FQGNSA in the germline V gene. The CDR3 totals 14 residues. This CDR3 is CASSLWAFQETQYF. DNA for the CDR3: TGTGCCAGCAGCTTATGGGCCTTTCAAGAGACCCAGTACTTC.

This clonotype was found a few times. The V call is TRBV5-1, the J call TRBJ2-2; D gene ambiguous. This CDR3 is built from 14 residues. V lost 2 bases to trimming and J lost 3 bases, with 8 bases between them. Looked up from germline, CDR1 is SGHRS and CDR2 is YFSETQ. CDR3 protein: CASSFQLDTGELFF. Here the CDR3 DNA reads TGCGCCAGCAGCTTCCAGCTGGACACCGGGGAGCTGTTTTTT.

This clonotype was detected many times. The chain links TRBV7-2 to TRBJ1-5; a weak D match, TRBD1 (6 bases). The CDR3 totals 15 residues. The ends were cut back, 4 bases at V and 3 bases at J, with 13 bases in the middle. CDR1 SGHTA and CDR2 FQGNSA come from the germline V gene. For the CDR3, the DNA is TGTGCCAGCAGCTCTCAGGACAGACTCAATCAGCCCCAGCATTTT. It codes for CASSSQDRLNQPQHF.

In this sample, this clonotype turned up many times. This chain links TRBV12-3 or TRBV12-4 with TRBJ1-2, with TRBD1 matching over 7 bases. This CDR3 has 14 residues. The J segment lost 8 bases and the V segment lost 3 bases, leaving 9 bases of the junction unmatched. DNA of the CDR3: TGTGCCAGCAGTTTTAACGACAGGGCGAGGGGCTACACCTTC. Amino acids: CASSFNDRARGYTF.

This clonotype has a handful of counts. This chain connects TRBV6-5 to TRBJ1-1, with 7 bases identical to TRBD1. Looked up from germline, CDR1 is MNHEY and CDR2 is SVGAGI. The junction had 2 bases not matched to a gene; V was cut back by 0 bases and J by 1 base. The CDR3 covers 15 residues. As DNA, the CDR3 is TGTGCCAGCAGTTACTCAAGGACAGGGAACACTGAAGCTTTCTTT. Translating gives CASSYSRTGNTEAFF.

This clonotype was detected many times. V usage is TRBV7-2 and J usage is TRBJ2-7, with 8 bases lining up with TRBD2. CDR3 length: 14 amino acids. Germline loops: CDR1 SGHTA, CDR2 FQGNSA. Unmatched junction bases numbered 7, after V lost 3 bases and J lost 6 bases. CDR3 amino acids: CASSFREGLREQYF. DNA for the CDR3: TGTGCCAGCAGCTTTCGGGAGGGGCTTCGCGAGCAGTACTTC.

This clonotype was picked up many times. This chain connects TRBV7-6 to TRBJ2-5; D gene ambiguous. V was pared by 1 base and J by 5 bases, with 11 bases between. This CDR3 comprises 14 residues. Looked up from germline, CDR1 is SGHVS and CDR2 is FNYEAQ. The CDR3: CASSLGSVRETQYF. CDR3 in DNA: TGTGCCAGCAGCTTAGGCAGCGTGAGGGAGACCCAGTACTTC.

The V and J genes are TRBV7-3 and TRBJ2-3, with 16 positions matching TRBD2. CDR3 length equals 17 residues. Looked up from germline, CDR1 is SGHTA and CDR2 is FQGTGA. V was clipped by 5 bases and J by 6 bases; unmatched bases: 8. The CDR3 reads CASSPTGLAGGADTQYF. CDR3 nucleotide sequence: TGTGCCAGCAGCCCTACGGGACTAGCGGGAGGGGCCGATACGCAGTATTTT.

The rearrangement links TRBV25-1 to TRBJ2-7; tentative D call: TRBD2 (5 bases). The germline V gene encodes CDR1 MGHDK and CDR2 SYGVNS. The CDR3 loop spans 12 amino acids. The germline V and J ends were trimmed by 5 bases and 3 bases, with 8 bases remaining between them. CDR3 sequence: CASSIGNYEQYF. CDR3 in DNA: TGTGCCAGCAGTATCGGGAACTACGAGCAGTACTTC.

This clonotype was found a few times. This chain joins TRBV29-1 and TRBJ2-3; 11 bases map to TRBD2. The J segment lost 2 bases and the V segment lost 8 bases, leaving 6 bases of the junction unmatched. The CDR3 has 14 residues. The germline CDR1 and CDR2 sequences are SQVTM and ANQGSEA. The CDR3 region has the DNA TGCAGCATATTTAGCGGGAGGGCCACAGATACGCAGTATTTT. Residues: CSIFSGRATDTQYF.

This clonotype was found many times. The chain joins TRBV10-3 to TRBJ1-2; D possibly corresponds to TRBD1 (5 bases). Trimming stripped 4 bases from V and 4 bases from J, with 13 bases between. CDR1 and CDR2 from the germline V gene are ENHRY and SYGVKD. This CDR3 is built from 14 residues. CDR3 nucleotides: TGTGCCATCAGTGCTCGTGAGGGGACCTATGGCTACACCTTC. Its translation: CAISAREGTYGYTF.

This clonotype was seen more than once but under ten times. V and J are TRBV10-3 and TRBJ2-7, with 8 bases aligning to TRBD1. Germline CDR1 is ENHRY and CDR2 is SYGVKD. V trimming: 5 bases; J trimming: 3 bases; junction bases outside the gene matches: 3. This CDR3 region has 13 residues. CDR3 sequence: CAISTTGDYEQYF. The CDR3 DNA sequence: TGTGCCATCAGTACGACAGGGGACTACGAGCAGTACTTC.

The V gene is TRBV9, the J gene TRBJ2-5, with a tentative D call TRBD1 (5 bases). Trimming left V 3 bases short and J 5 bases short, with 17 bases between. The germline CDR1 and CDR2 sequences are SGDLS and YYNGEE. This CDR3 is 15 amino acids long. The DNA of the CDR3 is TGTGCCAGCAGCGACGCATCAGGGTTTCTCGAGACCCAGTACTTC. The encoded protein is CASSDASGFLETQYF. Combining the CDR3 with reference TRBV9 and TRBJ2-5 gives the whole variable domain DSGVTQTPKHLITATGQRVTLRCSPRSGDLSVYWYQQSLDQGLQFLIQYYNGEERAKGNILERFSAQQFPDLHSELNLSSLELGDSALYFCASSDASGFLETQYFGPGTRLLVL.

CDR3 in amino acids: CASSLAVGSYTQYF. The CDR3 region has the DNA TGTGCCAGCAGCTTGGCGGTTGGGTCATATACGCAGTATTTT. The V gene is TRBV5-5, the J gene TRBJ2-3; D gene uncertain. From germline, CDR1 is SGHKS and CDR2 YYEKEE (reference sequence). CDR3 length: 14 residues. Trimming shortened V by 0 bases and J by 7 bases, and 12 bases separated the two germline ends.

In its sample, this clonotype was seen a few times. The chain has TRBV29-1 and TRBJ2-3; D uncertain. V was trimmed by 7 bases and J by 6 bases, leaving 11 bases between them. CDR1 and CDR2 (germline): SQVTM, ANQGSEA. The CDR3 length is 11 residues. CDR3 loop: CSAHRMDTQYF. CDR3 in DNA: TGCAGCGCTCACCGGATGGATACGCAGTATTTT.

This clonotype turned up a few times. Compared with germline, one end of the junction differs, possibly owing to a read error. The chain employs TRBV7-7 and TRBJ2-3; 12 bases fit TRBD2. CDR1 SSHAT and CDR2 FNYEAQ come from the germline V gene (reference sequence). CDR3 length equals 18 residues. The DNA for the CDR3 is TGTGCTAGCAGCCGGTCATCCCGACTAGCGGGAGATGCAGATACGCAGTATTTT. It specifies CASSRSSRLAGDADTQYF.

This clonotype was seen more than once but under ten times. The chain links TRBV7-8 to TRBJ2-4, with D unresolved. Looked up from germline, CDR1 is SGHVS and CDR2 is FQNEAQ. The CDR3 length is 15 residues. Trimming removed 1 base from V and 1 base from J, with 8 bases in between. The CDR3 DNA is TGTGCCAGCAGCTTAGACAGCCGCGCCAAAAACATTCAGTACTTC. Its protein is CASSLDSRAKNIQYF.

This clonotype was recorded a few times. The chain employs TRBV2 and TRBJ2-2, with D unresolved. V was pared by 8 bases and J by 3 bases, with 4 bases between. The germline V gene encodes CDR1 SNHLY and CDR2 FYNNEI. There are 11 residues in the CDR3. The CDR3 reads CASLDTGELFF. The CDR3 DNA reads TGTGCCAGCCTAGACACCGGGGAGCTGTTTTTT.

The table lists this clonotype with many counts. V gene TRBV20-1 combines with J gene TRBJ2-5; D gene uncertain. This CDR3 has 11 residues. Germline-derived CDR1 and CDR2 are DFQATT and SNEGSKA (reference sequence). Trimming pared 3 bases from V and 6 bases from J, leaving 8 bases between. The CDR3 sequence: CSASGLKTQYF. In DNA form, the CDR3 reads TGCAGTGCTAGTGGGTTGAAGACCCAGTACTTC.

The V gene is TRBV6-1, the J gene TRBJ2-2; D call uncertain. Germline V gene sequence: CDR1 MNHNS, CDR2 SASEGT. This CDR3 region has 13 residues. Trimming stripped 7 bases from V and 6 bases from J, with 12 bases between. The CDR3 region is CASTLSGSGELFF. As DNA, the CDR3 is TGTGCCAGCACCCTATCCGGGTCCGGGGAGCTGTTTTTT.

This chain uses TRBV20-1 with TRBJ2-1; 10 bases line up with TRBD1. The V segment lost 6 bases and the J segment 3 bases; nucleotides outside the gene matches: 11. Germline V gene data show CDR1 as DFQATT and CDR2 as SNEGSKA (reference sequence). The CDR3 extends over 16 amino acids. The CDR3 reads CSALNGQGGNYNEQFF. CDR3 DNA sequence: TGCAGTGCGCTGAACGGACAGGGGGGAAACTACAATGAGCAGTTCTTC.

This clonotype was found many times. This chain uses TRBV11-2 with TRBJ2-2, with D perhaps TRBD1 (6 bases). This CDR3 contains 13 residues. With 5 bases removed from V and 7 bases from J, the gap between germline ends came to 11 bases. Germline loops: CDR1 SGHAT, CDR2 FQNNGV. CDR3 residues: CASSKTGNGELFF. DNA of the CDR3: TGTGCCAGCAGCAAAACAGGGAACGGGGAGCTGTTTTTT. The full variable domain, in which reference TRBV11-2 and TRBJ2-2 provide the parts outside the CDR3, is EAGVAQSPRYKIIEKRQSVAFWCNPISGHATLYWYQQILGQGPKLLIQFQNNGVVDDSQLPKDRFSAERLKGVDSTLKIQPAKLEDSAVYLCASSKTGNGELFFGEGSRLTVL.

This clonotype was observed many times. The chain joins TRBV3-1 to TRBJ2-1; the match to TRBD2 covers 10 bases. Germline V gene lookup returns CDR1 LGHDT and CDR2 YNNKEL (reference sequence). The CDR3 runs to 15 residues. Unmatched junction bases numbered 8, after V lost 2 bases and J lost 10 bases. CDR3 DNA sequence: TGTGCCAGCAGCCAATTCACCGGGACTAGCGAGGAGCAGTTCTTC. Translated: CASSQFTGTSEEQFF.

The gene calls are TRBV4-2 and TRBJ2-7; weak D call: TRBD1 (6 bases). This CDR3 spans 15 amino acids. V was pared by 0 bases and J by 0 bases, with 9 bases between. CDR1 is LGHNA and CDR2 is YNFKEQ in the germline V gene. The DNA of the CDR3 is TGTGCCAGCAGCCAAGAAGGCAGGGGCTCCTACGAGCAGTACTTC. Its protein product is CASSQEGRGSYEQYF.

This clonotype was recorded many times. The V call is TRBV5-1, the J call TRBJ2-4; tentative D call: TRBD1 (6 bases). CDR3 size: 17 residues. The germline gives CDR1 SGHRS, CDR2 YFSETQ. Trimming removed 4 bases at V and 0 bases at J, with 17 bases between. The CDR3 reads CASSPNPGHLAKNIQYF. CDR3 bases: TGCGCCAGCAGCCCGAACCCGGGACATCTAGCCAAAAACATTCAGTACTTC.